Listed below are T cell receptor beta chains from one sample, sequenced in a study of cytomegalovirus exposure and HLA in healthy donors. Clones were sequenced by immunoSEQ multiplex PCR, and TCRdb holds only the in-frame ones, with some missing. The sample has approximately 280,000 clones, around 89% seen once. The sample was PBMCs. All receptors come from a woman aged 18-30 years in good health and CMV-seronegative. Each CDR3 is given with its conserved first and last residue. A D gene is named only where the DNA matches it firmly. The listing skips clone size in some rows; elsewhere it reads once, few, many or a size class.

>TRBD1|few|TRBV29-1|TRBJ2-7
TGCAGCGCCCTACTACAGGGGGAAGGATACGAGCAGTACTTC
CSALLQGEGYEQYF
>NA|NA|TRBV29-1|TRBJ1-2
TGCAGCGCCCACACTACAGGGCTTCGAGGCTACACCTTC
CSAHTTGLRGYTF
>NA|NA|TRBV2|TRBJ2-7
TGTGCCAGCAGACCAGCTGCGGGTACCTACGAGCAGTACTTC
CASRPAAGTYEQYF
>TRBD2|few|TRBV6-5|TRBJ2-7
TGTGCCAGCAGGACTAGCGTAGACGAGCAGTACTTC
CASRTSVDEQYF
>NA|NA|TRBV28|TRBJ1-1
TGTGCCAGCAGTAGGGAGAGGTTGACTGAAGCTTTCTTT
CASSRERLTEAFF
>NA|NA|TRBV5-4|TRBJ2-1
TGTGCCAGCAGCTTGGGGCCGGTGGGGAGCCGAGGTAATGAGCAGTTCTTC
CASSLGPVGSRGNEQFF
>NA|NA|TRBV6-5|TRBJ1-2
TGTGCCAGCAGTTCCGTCCCGGGGTCATCCTATGGCTACACCTTC
CASSSVPGSSYGYTF
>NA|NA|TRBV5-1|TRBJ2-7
TGCGCCAGCAGCATTGCCGGGTCCCACTACGAGCAGTACTTC
CASSIAGSHYEQYF
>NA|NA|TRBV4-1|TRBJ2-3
TGCGCCAGCAGCCAAGACTACCTGTTTAAGCAGTATTTT
CASSQDYLFKQYF
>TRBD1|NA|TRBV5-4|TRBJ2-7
TGTGCCAGCAGCGTGGGACAGGATAACTACGAGCAGTACTTC
CASSVGQDNYEQYF
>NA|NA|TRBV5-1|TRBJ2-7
TGCGCCAGCAGTCAAGGACAGTGTTCCTCCTACGAGCAGTACTTC
CASSQGQCSSYEQYF
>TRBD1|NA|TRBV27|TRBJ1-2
TGTGCCAGCAGCTGGGGGGACAGGGGGCTGAGTGGCTACACCTTC
CASSWGDRGLSGYTF
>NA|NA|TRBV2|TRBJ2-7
TGTGCCAGCAGAGAGGTTGGCGAGCAGTACTTC
CASREVGEQYF
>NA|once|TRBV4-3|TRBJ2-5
TGCGCCAGCAGCCAAGGGGCGGGAGAGACCCAGTACTTC
CASSQGAGETQYF
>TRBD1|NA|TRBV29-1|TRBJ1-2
TGCAGCGTCGGACAGGGTCTCCCCGATGGCTACACCTTC
CSVGQGLPDGYTF
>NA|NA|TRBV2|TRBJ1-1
TGTGCCAGCAGTGAACGGGCAGGGAGGGCTGAAGCTTTCTTT
CASSERAGRAEAFF
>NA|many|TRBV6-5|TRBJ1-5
TGTGCCAGCAGTTACAAGCCTTATAGCAATCAGCCCCAGCATTTT
CASSYKPYSNQPQHF
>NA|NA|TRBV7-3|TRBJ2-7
TGTGCCAGCAGCTTAACGTCCGGCGAGCAGTACTTC
CASSLTSGEQYF
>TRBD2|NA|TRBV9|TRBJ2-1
TGTGCCAGCAGTCAGACTAGCGGGAGCTACAATGAGCAGTTCTTC
CASSQTSGSYNEQFF
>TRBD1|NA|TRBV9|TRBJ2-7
TGTGCCAGCAGCGTAACGACAGGGAGCGAGCAGTACTTC
CASSVTTGSEQYF
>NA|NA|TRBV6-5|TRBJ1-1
TGTGCCAGCACCAGGGGTGGCACTGAAGCTTTCTTT
CASTRGGTEAFF
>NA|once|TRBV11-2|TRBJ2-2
TGTGCCAGCAGTTTAGGGCTAGCTCCCACCGGGGAGCTGTTTTTT
CASSLGLAPTGELFF
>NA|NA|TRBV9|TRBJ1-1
TGTGCCAGCAGCGTTTATGGCGGGAACACTGAAGCTTTCTTT
CASSVYGGNTEAFF
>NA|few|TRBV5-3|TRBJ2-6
TGTGCCAGGCAAGGGAGATCTGGGGCCAACGTCCTGACTTTC
CARQGRSGANVLTF
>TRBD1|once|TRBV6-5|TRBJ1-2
TGTGCCAGCAGTACGGGACAGCCTTCTAACTATGGCTACACCTTC
CASSTGQPSNYGYTF
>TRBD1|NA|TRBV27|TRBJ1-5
TGTGCCAGCAGTTTAACGACAGGGGGAGGCAATCAGCCCCAGCATTTT
CASSLTTGGGNQPQHF
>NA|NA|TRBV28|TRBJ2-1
TGTGCCAGCAGCTCCGCCGCAGGGAGGTTCCACAATGAGCAGTTCTTC
CASSSAAGRFHNEQFF
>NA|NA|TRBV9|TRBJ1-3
TGTGCCAGCAGCGTAGCTAGTAGCTCTGGAAACACCATATATTTT
CASSVASSSGNTIYF
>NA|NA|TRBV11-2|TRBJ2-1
TGTGCCAGCAGCTTAGCGTCACTAGCAGACGGAAATGAGCAGTTCTTC
CASSLASLADGNEQFF
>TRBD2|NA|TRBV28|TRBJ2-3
TGTGCCAGCAGTCCCGCGACTAGCGGGAGCGCAGATACGCAGTATTTT
CASSPATSGSADTQYF
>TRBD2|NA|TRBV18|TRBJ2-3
TGTGCCAGCTCACCAAGAGGCTCGACTAGCGGGAACACAGATACGCAGTATTTT
CASSPRGSTSGNTDTQYF
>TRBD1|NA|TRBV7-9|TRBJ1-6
TGTGCCAGCAGCGCAGGCGGGACAGGGGATAACTATAATTCACCCCTCCACTTT
CASSAGGTGDNYNSPLHF
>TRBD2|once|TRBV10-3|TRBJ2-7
TGTGCCATCAGTGAGTCGGGGGGGACTAGGCCGTACGAGCAGTACTTC
CAISESGGTRPYEQYF
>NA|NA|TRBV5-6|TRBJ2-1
TGTGCCAGCAGCCCTGAGGTTAGCTCAGACAATGAGCAGTTCTTC
CASSPEVSSDNEQFF
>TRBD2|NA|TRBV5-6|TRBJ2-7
TGTGCCACCCACGACCGACTAGCGCTCTCCTACGAGCAGTACTTC
CATHDRLALSYEQYF
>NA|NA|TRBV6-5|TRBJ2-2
TGTGCCAGCAGTTTATACGGGATGCCCGGGGAGCTGTTTTTT
CASSLYGMPGELFF
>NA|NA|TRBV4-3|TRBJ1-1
TGCGCCAGCAGCCAAGATTTTACCCATCTATCGACAGGTCAGTCTGAAGCTTTCTTT
CASSQDFTHLSTGQSEAFF
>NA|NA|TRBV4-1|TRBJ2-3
TGCGCCAGCAGCCAAGGACGAGCGGGCCCCACAGATACGCAGTATTTT
CASSQGRAGPTDTQYF
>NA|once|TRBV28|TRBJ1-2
TGTGCCAGCAGCCACGGGACACTCACAGGAGGCTACACCTTC
CASSHGTLTGGYTF
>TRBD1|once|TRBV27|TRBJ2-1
TGTGCCAGCAGTTTAGGGGCAGGGGGCTACAATGAGCAGTTCTTC
CASSLGAGGYNEQFF
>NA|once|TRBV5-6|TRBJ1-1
TGTGCCAGCAGCTTGGCAGGGGTTACTGAAGCTTTCTTT
CASSLAGVTEAFF
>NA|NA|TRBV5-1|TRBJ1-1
TGCGCCAGCAGCTTGGTCGCTCGGTCTGAAGCTTTCTTT
CASSLVARSEAFF
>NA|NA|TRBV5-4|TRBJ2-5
TGTGCCAGCACCGGAGGACGTCGGCAAGAGACCCAGTACTTC
CASTGGRRQETQYF
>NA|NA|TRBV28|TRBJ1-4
TGTGCCAGCATCCCGGGACACCTTAATGAAAAACTGTTTTTT
CASIPGHLNEKLFF
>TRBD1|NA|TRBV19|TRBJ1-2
TGTGCCAGTAGTATCCTACAGGGGTCTTCGCGGTACCGCTATGGCTACACCTTC
CASSILQGSSRYRYGYTF
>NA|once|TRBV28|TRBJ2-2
TGTGCCAGCAGTTTAGTACCAGGGGTCACCGGGGAGCTGTTTTTT
CASSLVPGVTGELFF
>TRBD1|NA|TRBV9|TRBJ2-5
TGTGCCAGCAGCGCCGACAGGGCGTCCGCAAGGGAGACCCAGTACTTC
CASSADRASARETQYF
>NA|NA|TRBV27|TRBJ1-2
TGTGCCAGCAGTTTTAGCGCCCTCGAAGGGAACTATGGCTACACCTTC
CASSFSALEGNYGYTF
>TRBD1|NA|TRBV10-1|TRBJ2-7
TGCGCCAGCAGTGATAGGGCAGGGGGCTCCTACGAGCAGTACTTC
CASSDRAGGSYEQYF
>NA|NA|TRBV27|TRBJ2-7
TGTGCCAGCAGTTTAAACAGGCACTCCTACGAGCAGTACTTC
CASSLNRHSYEQYF
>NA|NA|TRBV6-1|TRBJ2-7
TGTGCCAGCACCCCAACCGGGGGAAGGTGGGAGCAGTACTTC
CASTPTGGRWEQYF
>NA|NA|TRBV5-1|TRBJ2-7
TGCGCCAGCAGCTCTGGGAGCGGTTCCTACGAGCAGTACTTC
CASSSGSGSYEQYF
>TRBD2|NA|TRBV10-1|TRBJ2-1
TGCGCCAGCAGTGAGTCAGCGGGAGGCCTCCATGAGCAGTTCTTC
CASSESAGGLHEQFF
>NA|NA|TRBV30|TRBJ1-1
TGTGCCTGGACGAAGGGGGGGGCGAACACTGAAGCTTTCTTT
CAWTKGGANTEAFF
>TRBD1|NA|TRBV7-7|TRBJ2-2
TGTGCCAGCAGCTCCGGGACAGGGGCGAACACCGGGGAGCTGTTTTTT
CASSSGTGANTGELFF